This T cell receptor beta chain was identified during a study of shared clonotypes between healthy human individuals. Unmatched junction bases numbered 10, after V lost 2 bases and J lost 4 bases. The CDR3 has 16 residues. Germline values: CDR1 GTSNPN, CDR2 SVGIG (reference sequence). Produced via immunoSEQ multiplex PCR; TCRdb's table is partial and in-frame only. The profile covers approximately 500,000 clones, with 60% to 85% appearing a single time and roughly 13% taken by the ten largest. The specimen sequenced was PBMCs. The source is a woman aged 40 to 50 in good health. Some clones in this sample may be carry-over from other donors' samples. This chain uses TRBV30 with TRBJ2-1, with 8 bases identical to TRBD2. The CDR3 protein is CAWSSPGTRGYNEQFF. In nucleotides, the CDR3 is TGTGCCTGGAGTTCCCCCGGGACTAGAGGTTACAATGAGCAGTTCTTC.